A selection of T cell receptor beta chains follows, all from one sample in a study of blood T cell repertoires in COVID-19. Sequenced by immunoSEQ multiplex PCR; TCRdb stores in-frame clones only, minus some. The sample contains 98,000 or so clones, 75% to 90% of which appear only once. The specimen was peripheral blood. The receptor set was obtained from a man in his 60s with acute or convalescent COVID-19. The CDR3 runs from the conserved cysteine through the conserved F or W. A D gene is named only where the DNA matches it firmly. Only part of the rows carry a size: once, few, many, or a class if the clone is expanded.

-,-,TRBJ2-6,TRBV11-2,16,TGTGCCAGCAGCTACAATCAAGGGGCTGGGGCCAACGTCCTGACTTTC,CASSYNQGAGANVLTF
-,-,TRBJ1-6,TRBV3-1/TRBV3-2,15,TGTGCCAGCAGCCATTTAATTCGGTATAATTCACCCCTCCACTTT,CASSHLIRYNSPLHF
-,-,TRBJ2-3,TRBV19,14,TGTGCCAGTAGTCTCGGGACTAGCACAGATACGCAGTATTTT,CASSLGTSTDTQYF
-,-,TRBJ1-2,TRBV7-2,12,TGTGCCAGCAGCGCCCAACAGAATGGGTACACCTTC,CASSAQQNGYTF
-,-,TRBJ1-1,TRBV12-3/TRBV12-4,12,TGTGCCAGCAGTTTCAGGGCCGCTGAAGCTTTCTTT,CASSFRAAEAFF
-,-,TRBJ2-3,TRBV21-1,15,TGTGCCAGCAGCAAGACTAGCGGGAGCGCAGATACGCAGTATTTT,CASSKTSGSADTQYF
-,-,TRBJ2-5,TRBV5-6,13,TGTGCCAGCAGCCTAGATCTGCAAGAGACCCAGTACTTC,CASSLDLQETQYF
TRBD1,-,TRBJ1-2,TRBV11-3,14,TGTGCCAGCAGCTTAGTGACAGGGTCTGCGGGCTACACCTTC,CASSLVTGSAGYTF
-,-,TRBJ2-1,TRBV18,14,TGTGCCAGCTCCCCGACGACAGGTCCCAATGAGCAGTTCTTC,CASSPTTGPNEQFF
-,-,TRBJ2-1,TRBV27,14,TGTGCCAGCACCGAGGCTGGAGGAAACAATGAGCAGTTCTTC,CASTEAGGNNEQFF
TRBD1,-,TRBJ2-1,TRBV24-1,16,TGTGCCACCAGTGATCGAGGGACAGGGGGAGACAATGAGCAGTTCTTC,CATSDRGTGGDNEQFF
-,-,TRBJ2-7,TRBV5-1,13,TGCGCCAGCAGCTTAGATCCGGTCGGCGAGCAGTACTTC,CASSLDPVGEQYF
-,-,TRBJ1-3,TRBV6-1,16,TGTGCCAGCAGTGATATTATGGCGGGAAGTGGAAACACCATATATTTT,CASSDIMAGSGNTIYF
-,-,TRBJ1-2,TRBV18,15,TGTGCCAGCTCACCGTCCCGGGATTACTTCTATGGCTACACCTTC,CASSPSRDYFYGYTF
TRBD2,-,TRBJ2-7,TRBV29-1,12,TGCAGCGCACTAGCGGACTCCTACGAGCAGTACTTC,CSALADSYEQYF
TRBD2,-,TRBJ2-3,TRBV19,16,TGTGCCAGTAGTCCCGGGACTAGCGGGATAGGGGGTACGCAGTATTTT,CASSPGTSGIGGTQYF
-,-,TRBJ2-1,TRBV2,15,TGTGCCAGCAAGGCGGAGGGACCCTCCTACAATGAGCAGTTCTTC,CASKAEGPSYNEQFF
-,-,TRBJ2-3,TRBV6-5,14,TGTGCCAGCAGGGACAACAGGGGCACAGATACGCAGTATTTT,CASRDNRGTDTQYF
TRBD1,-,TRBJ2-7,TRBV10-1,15,TGCGCCAGCAGCGGTCCCGGGACAGGGGGCGGCGAGCAGTACTTC,CASSGPGTGGGEQYF
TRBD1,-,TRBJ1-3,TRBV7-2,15,TGTGCCAGCAGCTTCGACAGGGCCTCTGGAAACACCATATATTTT,CASSFDRASGNTIYF
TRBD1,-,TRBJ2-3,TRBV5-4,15,TGTGCCAGCAGCTCCGGGACAGGGGCGGGAGATACGCAGTATTTT,CASSSGTGAGDTQYF
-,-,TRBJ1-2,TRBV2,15,TGTGCCAGCAGTGCCGGGACTGCATCGGACTATGGCTACACCTTC,CASSAGTASDYGYTF
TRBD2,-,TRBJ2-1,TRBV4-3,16,TGCGCCAGCAGCCAAGCTGTAGCGGGAGGTCTCAATGAGCAGTTCTTC,CASSQAVAGGLNEQFF
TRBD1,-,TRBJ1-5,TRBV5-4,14,TGTGCCAGCAGCTTTGGCGGGACAGCGGACGTTCCGCATTTT,CASSFGGTADVPHF
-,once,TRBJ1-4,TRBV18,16,TGTGCCAGCTCACCCGGGAACGCAGCAACTAATGAAAAACTGTTTTTT,CASSPGNAATNEKLFF
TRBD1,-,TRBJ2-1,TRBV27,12,TGTGACGGGACAGACACCCACAATGAGCAGTTCTTC,CDGTDTHNEQFF
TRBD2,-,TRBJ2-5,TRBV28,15,TGTGCCAGCAGTTTAAGCGGGGAGGGAGAAGAGACCCAGTACTTC,CASSLSGEGEETQYF